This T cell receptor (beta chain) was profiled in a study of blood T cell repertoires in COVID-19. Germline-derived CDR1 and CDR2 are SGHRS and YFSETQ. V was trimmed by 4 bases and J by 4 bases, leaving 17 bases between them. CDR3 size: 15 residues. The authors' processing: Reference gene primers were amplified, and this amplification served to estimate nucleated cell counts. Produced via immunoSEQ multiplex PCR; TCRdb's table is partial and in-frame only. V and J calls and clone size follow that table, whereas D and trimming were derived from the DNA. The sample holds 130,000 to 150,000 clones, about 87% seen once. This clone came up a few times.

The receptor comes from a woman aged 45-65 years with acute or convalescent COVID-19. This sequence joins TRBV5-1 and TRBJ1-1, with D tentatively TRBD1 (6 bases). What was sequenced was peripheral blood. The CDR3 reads CASSPGQGMATEAFF. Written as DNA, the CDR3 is TGCGCCAGCAGCCCCGGGCAGGGGATGGCCACTGAAGCTTTCTTT. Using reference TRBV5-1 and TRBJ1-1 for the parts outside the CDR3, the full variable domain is KAGVTQTPRYLIKTRGQQVTLSCSPISGHRSVSWYQQTPGQGLQFLFEYFSETQRNKGNFPGRFSGRQFSNSRSEMNVSTLELGDSALYLCASSPGQGMATEAFFGQGTRLTVV.